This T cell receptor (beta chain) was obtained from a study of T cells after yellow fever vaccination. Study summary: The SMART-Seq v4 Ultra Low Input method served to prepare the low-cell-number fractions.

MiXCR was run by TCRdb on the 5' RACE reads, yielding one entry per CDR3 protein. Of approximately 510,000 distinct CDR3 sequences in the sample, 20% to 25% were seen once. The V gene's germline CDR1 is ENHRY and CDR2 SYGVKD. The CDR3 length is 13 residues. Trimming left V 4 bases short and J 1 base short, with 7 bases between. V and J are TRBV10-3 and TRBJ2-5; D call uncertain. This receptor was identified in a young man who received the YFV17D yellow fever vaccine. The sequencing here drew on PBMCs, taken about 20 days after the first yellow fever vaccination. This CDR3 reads CAISAALQETQYF. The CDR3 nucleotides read TGTGCCATCAGTGCGGCCCTCCAAGAGACCCAGTACTTC.